This T cell receptor beta chain was sequenced for a study of blood T cell repertoires in COVID-19 (TCRdb year 2020). Notes on the research overall: Collaborator samples came from the United States, Italy and Spain and covered acute and convalescent phases of COVID-19. The repertoires were released in a freely available public database intended as a resource for research on the immune response to SARS-CoV-2. The samples were drawn from two sources: the first 160 participants of the ongoing ImmuneRACE study, and 950 to 1,500 subjects contributed by 6 global collaborators. Where available, HLA class I and class II types were taken from metadata supplied by the sample provider and were not determined by assay-based typing. A de-identified subject ID, COVID-19 status, age in years and sex were almost always included in the sample metadata. The dataset comprised deeply sampled blood TCRbeta repertoires from subjects exposed to, actively infected with, or recovered from COVID-19. The prospective study material was composed of cDNA or gDNA derived from T cells, B-cell-depleted T cells, or PBMCs.

TCRbeta CDR3 regions were amplified from genomic DNA using the immunoSEQ Assay, a bias-controlled multiplex PCR. As for the authors' bioinformatics: Within the assay, amplification of reference gene primers was used to estimate how many nucleated cells each sample contained. To quantify the absolute abundance of each unique TCRbeta CDR3 rearrangement, sequence reads were collapsed and filtered. For each sample, productive Simpson clonality was calculated as the square root of Simpson's diversity index over productive rearrangements. TCRdb re-hosts the immuneACCESS table, in-frame sequences only. Its copies lack some clones; in the studies checked, an unresolved V gene accounts for under half of them, and the cause for the rest is not known. D and trimming come from the DNA, and the V and J calls and clone size come from that table. The sample records around 500,000 clones, around 85% of which are singletons. About 3% of the sample belongs to the ten largest clones.

Concerning this clone: This clone's antigen is unknown. One base away there is no much larger clone; base qualities are not given.

Overall results and qualifications from the work: The amount of clinical and demographic metadata varied by source and participant and was provided uncurated.

The collaborating institutions used their own protocols to collect whole blood in K2EDTA tubes. For TCRbeta analysis, collaborators shipped samples in one of three forms: frozen whole blood, isolated PBMCs, or DNA extracted from either of those sample types. CDR3 length: 13 amino acids, cysteine to phenylalanine. Only CDR3 DNA is held: 39 bases, read in frame from base 1. V sheds 5 bases and J sheds 5 bases, leaving 13 bases between their ends. CDR1 and CDR2 are read off the germline V gene as ENHRY and SYGVKD. The sequenced sample consisted of peripheral blood. This receptor was taken from a human donor in a cohort sampled during active COVID-19. The V gene is TRBV10-3 and the J gene is TRBJ2-7; tentative D gene TRBD2, with 5 bases matching. The DNA sequence reads TGTGCCATCAGTCAAGGCGGGTCTGACGAGCAGTACTTC. This sequence encodes CAISQGGSDEQYF.